These 32 T cell receptor beta chains share one sample of origin, sequenced in a study of technical replicates of blood from several donors. The assay was immunoSEQ multiplex PCR, and TCRdb's table has in-frame clones only and misses some. Of around 53,000 clones in the sample, roughly 84% were seen once. Sequencing was carried out using PBMCs. The receptors originated from a human donor in good health. Some clones in this sample may be carry-over from other donors' samples.

The gene calls are TRBV4-3 and TRBJ2-7, with D possibly matching TRBD2 (6 bases). The CDR3 extends over 15 amino acids. V dropped 1 base and J dropped 0 bases, with 10 bases sitting between them. From germline, CDR1 is LGHNA and CDR2 YSLEER. CDR3 sequence reads: CASSQVGGSSYEQYF. The CDR3 bases are TGCGCCAGCAGCCAAGTTGGGGGGAGCTCCTACGAGCAGTACTTC.

The J gene is TRBJ2-7, the V gene TRBV4-3; weak D call: TRBD1 (5 bases). Germline CDR1 LGHNA, CDR2 YSLEER. The CDR3 has 13 amino acids. Trimming pared 5 bases from V and 6 bases from J, leaving 14 bases between. The CDR3 nucleotides read TGCGCCAGCAGCTCTCGGCAAGGGGCCGAGCAGTACTTC. This translates into CASSSRQGAEQYF.

CDR3 protein: CASSADRGAKNIQYF. The CDR3 DNA follows: TGTGCCAGCAGTGCTGACAGGGGAGCCAAAAACATTCAGTACTTC. The rearrangement uses TRBV6-1 and TRBJ2-4; 8 bases agree with TRBD1. Germline CDR1 is MNHNS and CDR2 is SASEGT. The CDR3 extends over 15 amino acids. Losses at the gene ends were 4 bases for V and 0 bases for J; bases not matched to a gene: 2.

This clone was detected many times. V and J are TRBV13 and TRBJ2-7; D might be TRBD2 (6 bases). Germline values: CDR1 PRHDT, CDR2 FYEKMQ (reference sequence). V gave up 1 base and J gave up 2 bases, with 12 bases separating them. The CDR3 spans 15 residues. CDR3 in amino acids: CASSLEGGTAYEQYF. The CDR3 bases are TGTGCCAGCAGCTTAGAGGGCGGGACGGCCTACGAGCAGTACTTC.

This chain connects TRBV5-1 to TRBJ1-3; D is ambiguous. Germline CDR1 SGHRS, CDR2 YFSETQ. The CDR3 has 15 residues. With 0 bases removed from V and 0 bases from J, the gap between germline ends came to 7 bases. CDR3 protein: CASSLVADSGNTIYF. CDR3 sequence (DNA): TGCGCCAGCAGCTTGGTAGCAGACTCTGGAAACACCATATATTTT.

The chain combines TRBV18 with TRBJ1-1; TRBD1 matches 7 bases. V dropped 6 bases and J dropped 5; count of bases not matched to a gene: 6. This CDR3 comprises 13 residues. Germline assignment: CDR1 KGHSH and CDR2 LQKENI. CDR3 nucleotides: TGTGCCAGCTCGTCAGGGGGTGGGACTGAAGCTTTCTTT. It specifies CASSSGGGTEAFF.

The rearrangement joins TRBV29-1 to TRBJ2-5; TRBD1 matches at 7 bases. In germline, CDR1 is SQVTM, CDR2 ANQGSEA. This CDR3 has 13 amino acids. J gave up 5 bases and V 4 bases, and 7 bases lay outside the gene matches. CDR3 nucleotides: TGCAGCGTTGCTCAGGGGGTCAGGGAGACCCAGTACTTC. This sequence encodes CSVAQGVRETQYF.

The genes are TRBV6-5 and TRBJ1-2; 9 bases line up with TRBD1. The CDR3 is 14 residues long. The V segment lost 8 bases and the J segment 4 bases; nucleotides outside the gene matches: 8. CDR1 and CDR2 from the germline V gene are MNHEY and SVGAGI. CDR3 sequence reads: CASSDRGLGYGYTF. The CDR3, as DNA: TGTGCCAGCTCGGACAGGGGACTTGGCTATGGCTACACCTTC.

The chain has TRBV10-3 and TRBJ2-1; 7 nucleotides match TRBD2. The CDR3 consists of 18 residues. V was pared by 3 bases and J by 6 bases, with 17 bases of the junction left unmatched. CDR1 and CDR2 (germline): ENHRY, SYGVKD. The CDR3 region is CAISDGTASGTFLNEQFF. The CDR3 DNA reads TGTGCCATCAGTGACGGTACCGCTAGCGGCACCTTTCTCAATGAGCAGTTCTTC.

V gene TRBV11-1 combines with J gene TRBJ1-6, with TRBD1 matching 7 bases. Unmatched junction bases numbered 3, after V lost 3 bases and J lost 10 bases. Germline CDR1 and CDR2: SGHAT and FQDESV (reference sequence). This CDR3 comprises 13 residues. CDR3 DNA sequence: TGTGCCAGCAGCTTCACAGGGGAGTCACCCCTCCACTTT. Translating it yields CASSFTGESPLHF.

The chain employs TRBV7-6 and TRBJ2-1; 13 nucleotides align to TRBD2. CDR1 is SGHVS, CDR2 FNYEAQ, per germline. The CDR3 covers 16 residues. The V segment lost 4 bases and the J segment 8 bases; nucleotides outside the gene matches: 8. The chain's CDR3 is CASSSGTSGMVYEQFF. The CDR3 nucleotides read TGTGCCAGCAGCTCCGGGACTAGCGGGATGGTATATGAGCAGTTCTTC.

The gene calls are TRBV10-3 and TRBJ1-1, with 9 bases fitting TRBD1. The germline V gene encodes CDR1 ENHRY and CDR2 SYGVKD. The CDR3 covers 13 residues. V gave up 5 bases and J gave up 3 bases; unmatched junction bases: 1. DNA of the CDR3: TGTGCCATCAGTAGGACAGGGGACACTGAAGCTTTCTTT. It is translated as CAISRTGDTEAFF.

The chain has TRBV6-5 and TRBJ2-1, with TRBD2 matching over 11 bases. The germline CDR1 and CDR2 sequences are MNHEY and SVGAGI. The CDR3 extends over 13 amino acids. Trimming took 5 bases from V and 15 from J; bases not matched to a gene: 9. The chain's CDR3 is CASSTSGLAVRFF. In nucleotides, the CDR3 is TGTGCCAGCAGTACCTCGGGACTAGCGGTTCGGTTCTTC.

V and J are TRBV4-1 and TRBJ2-7; D gene uncertain. The CDR3 is 16 amino acids. Between the trimmed V and J ends, which lost 2 bases and 2 bases, there was a span of 16 bases. The V gene's germline CDR1 is MGHRA and CDR2 YSYEKL. This CDR3 is CASSQTSAQTAYEQYF. As DNA, the CDR3 is TGCGCCAGCAGCCAAACAAGCGCCCAAACTGCCTACGAGCAGTACTTC.

This clone was counted a single time. This rearrangement joins TRBV7-2 to TRBJ2-7, with TRBD2 matching 10 bases. Per germline, CDR1 SGHTA and CDR2 FQGNSA. This CDR3 region has 16 residues. With V trimmed by 0 bases and J by 1 base, 3 bases remained unmatched. CDR3 amino acids: CASSLATLAGSYEQYF. The DNA for the CDR3 is TGTGCCAGCAGCTTAGCGACACTAGCGGGGTCCTACGAGCAGTACTTC. The variable domain in full, completed from reference TRBV7-2 and TRBJ2-7, reads GAGVSQSPSNKVTEKGKDVELRCDPISGHTALYWYRQSLGQGLEFLIYFQGNSAPDKSGLPSDRFSAERTGGSVSTLTIQRTQQEDSAVYLCASSLATLAGSYEQYFGPGTRLTVT.

J is TRBJ1-1 and V is TRBV11-1, with 9 bases that match TRBD1. This CDR3 contains 13 residues. Germline CDR1 SGHAT, CDR2 FQDESV (reference sequence). The ends lost 8 bases at V and 4 bases at J; junction bases unmatched: 5. CDR3 DNA: TGTGCCAGCCGACGACAGGGGGGCACTGAAGCTTTCTTT. Encoded protein: CASRRQGGTEAFF. The full variable domain, in which reference TRBV11-1 and TRBJ1-1 provide the parts outside the CDR3, is EAEVAQSPRYKITEKSQAVAFWCDPISGHATLYWYRQILGQGPELLVQFQDESVVDDSQLPKDRFSAERLKGVDSTLKIQPAELGDSAMYLCASRRQGGTEAFFGQGTRLTVV.

V is TRBV19 and J is TRBJ2-7; 10 bases fit TRBD2. This CDR3 comprises 15 residues. Germline trimming cut 8 bases from V and 0 bases from J; bases unmatched to any gene: 7. Germline V gene lookup returns CDR1 LNHDA and CDR2 SQIVND (reference sequence). The CDR3 DNA reads as TGTGCCAGTCAGCGGGGGGGATTTAGCTCCTACGAGCAGTACTTC. This encodes CASQRGGFSSYEQYF. Using reference TRBV19 and TRBJ2-7 for the parts outside the CDR3, the full variable domain is DGGITQSPKYLFRKEGQNVTLSCEQNLNHDAMYWYRQDPGQGLRLIYYSQIVNDFQKGDIAEGYSVSREKKESFPLTVTSAQKNPTAFYLCASQRGGFSSYEQYFGPGTRLTVT.

This clone was seen only a few times. The chain links TRBV7-9 to TRBJ2-3; 12 bases are a match to TRBD1. CDR3 length equals 17 residues. V lost 5 bases to trimming and J lost 3 bases; unmatched junction nucleotides: 9. Germline assignment: CDR1 SEHNR and CDR2 FQNEAQ (reference sequence). CDR3 region: CASSEPRDRGRTDTQYF. The CDR3 DNA reads TGTGCCAGCAGCGAACCCCGGGACAGGGGGCGAACAGATACGCAGTATTTT.

In this sample, this clone turned up once. The rearrangement joins TRBV7-3 to TRBJ2-7; possible D gene TRBD2, 6 bases. This CDR3 comprises 15 residues. Germline V gives CDR1 SGHTA, CDR2 FQGTGA. V was shortened by 5 bases and J by 4 bases, with 18 bases between the two germline ends. The CDR3 is CASSHRGGLPYEQYF. DNA for the CDR3: TGTGCCAGCAGCCACCGGGGAGGCCTCCCTTACGAGCAGTACTTC.

The chain uses TRBV5-4 and TRBJ2-1; 13 bases are shared with TRBD2. Unmatched junction bases numbered 9, after V lost 4 bases and J lost 8 bases. Germline CDR1 and CDR2: SGHNT and YYREEE (reference sequence). There are 16 residues in the CDR3. This CDR3 is CASSIGTSGMLDEQFF. As DNA, the CDR3 is TGTGCCAGCAGCATCGGGACTAGCGGGATGCTGGATGAGCAGTTCTTC.

The chain couples TRBV4-3 to TRBJ1-5; TRBD1 is a possible D gene (6 bases). This CDR3 region has 14 residues. V lost 1 base and J lost 3, with 7 bases in between. Germline values: CDR1 LGHNA, CDR2 YSLEER. Written as DNA, the CDR3 is TGCGCCAGCAGCCAAGGGACAGACAATCAGCCCCAGCATTTT. It specifies CASSQGTDNQPQHF.

The chain carries TRBV7-9 and TRBJ1-1; D remains ambiguous. CDR1 and CDR2 (germline): SEHNR, FQNEAQ (reference sequence). The CDR3 consists of 15 residues. Trimming removed 2 bases at V and 2 bases at J, with 12 bases between. CDR3 coding DNA: TGTGCCAGCAGCTTACACGAAGCCTTCAACACTGAAGCTTTCTTT. It yields the protein CASSLHEAFNTEAFF. The whole variable domain, filled in from reference TRBV7-9 and TRBJ1-1, reads DTGVSQNPRHKITKRGQNVTFRCDPISEHNRLYWYRQTLGQGPEFLTYFQNEAQLEKSRLLSDRFSAERPKGSFSTLEIQRTEQGDSAMYLCASSLHEAFNTEAFFGQGTRLTVV.

V usage is TRBV7-8 and J usage is TRBJ2-7; tentative D call: TRBD1 (6 bases). There are 16 residues in the CDR3. Germline values: CDR1 SGHVS, CDR2 FQNEAQ. V was clipped by 0 bases and J by 2 bases, with 14 bases between them. CDR3 protein: CASSLAGANPTYEQYF. CDR3 DNA: TGTGCCAGCAGCTTAGCGGGGGCCAATCCAACCTACGAGCAGTACTTC. Drawing the rest from reference TRBV7-8 and TRBJ2-7, the complete variable domain is GAGVSQSPRYKVAKRGQDVALRCDPISGHVSLFWYQQALGQGPEFLTYFQNEAQLDKSGLPSDRFFAERPEGSVSTLKIQRTQQEDSAVYLCASSLAGANPTYEQYFGPGTRLTVT.

The V gene is TRBV7-8, the J gene TRBJ1-6; D is possibly TRBD1 (6 bases). CDR1 is SGHVS and CDR2 is FQNEAQ in the germline V gene. The germline V and J ends were trimmed by 3 bases and 8 bases, with 8 bases remaining between them. The CDR3 consists of 13 residues. CDR3 bases: TGTGCCAGCAGCTTCCAGGGGTATTCACCCCTCCACTTT. Translation: CASSFQGYSPLHF. Complete variable domain (other parts from reference TRBV7-8 and TRBJ1-6): GAGVSQSPRYKVAKRGQDVALRCDPISGHVSLFWYQQALGQGPEFLTYFQNEAQLDKSGLPSDRFFAERPEGSVSTLKIQRTQQEDSAVYLCASSFQGYSPLHFGNGTRLTVT.

The chain carries TRBV11-2 and TRBJ1-5, with D hard to call. The CDR3 is 13 residues long. Deletions cut 5 bases from V and 6 bases from J, with 11 bases between. Per germline, CDR1 SGHAT and CDR2 FQNNGV. This chain's CDR3 is CASSRGRGQPQHF. In DNA form, the CDR3 reads TGTGCCAGCAGCAGAGGCAGAGGTCAGCCCCAGCATTTT.

The chain links TRBV2 to TRBJ2-5, with TRBD1 as a possible D gene (5 bases). V dropped 6 bases and J dropped 7 bases, with 15 bases sitting between them. This CDR3 has 13 residues. Germline CDR1 SNHLY, CDR2 FYNNEI. CDR3 loop: CASSSTAQGTQYF. The DNA of the CDR3 is TGTGCCAGCAGCTCCACAGCGCAGGGGACCCAGTACTTC.

The gene calls are TRBV18 and TRBJ2-3, with D maybe TRBD1 (5 bases). There are 15 residues in the CDR3. Trimming shortened V by 3 bases and J by 3 bases, and 13 bases separated the two germline ends. Germline-derived CDR1 and CDR2 are KGHSH and LQKENI. The CDR3 region has the DNA TGTGCCAGCTCACCCCAGGCAGGGAAGACAGATACGCAGTATTTT. Amino acid sequence: CASSPQAGKTDTQYF. The whole variable domain, remainder taken from reference TRBV18 and TRBJ2-3, is NAGVMQNPRHLVRRRGQEARLRCSPMKGHSHVYWYRQLPEEGLKFMVYLQKENIIDESGMPKERFSAEFPKEGPSILRIQQVVRGDSAAYFCASSPQAGKTDTQYFGPGTRLTVL.

The rearrangement joins TRBV11-3 to TRBJ2-1, with 8 bases matching TRBD2. The CDR3 extends over 15 amino acids. Germline V gives CDR1 SGHNT, CDR2 YENEEA. V was pared by 5 bases and J by 7 bases, with 10 bases of the junction left unmatched. CDR3 nucleotides: TGTGCCAGCAGCATCTACACGGGAGGGCATAATGAGCAGTTCTTC. Translated, it gives CASSIYTGGHNEQFF.

The chain has TRBV9 and TRBJ2-1, with D possibly being TRBD1 (5 bases). From germline, CDR1 is SGDLS and CDR2 YYNGEE. The CDR3 consists of 17 residues. V was trimmed by 4 bases and J by 10 bases, leaving 27 bases between them. CDR3 loop: CASSPSLLADATGEQFF. The CDR3 DNA reads TGTGCCAGCAGCCCCTCCCTCTTAGCTGACGCCACAGGAGAGCAGTTCTTC. The variable domain in full, completed from reference TRBV9 and TRBJ2-1, reads DSGVTQTPKHLITATGQRVTLRCSPRSGDLSVYWYQQSLDQGLQFLIQYYNGEERAKGNILERFSAQQFPDLHSELNLSSLELGDSALYFCASSPSLLADATGEQFFGPGTRLTVL.

The chain uses TRBV30 and TRBJ2-3, with D hard to call. V lost 0 bases, J lost 4 bases, and 5 bases lay in between. This CDR3 has 12 amino acids. The germline gives CDR1 GTSNPN, CDR2 SVGIG (reference sequence). CDR3: CAWSVVPDTQYF. The CDR3 DNA reads TGTGCCTGGAGTGTCGTTCCAGATACGCAGTATTTT. Filled out from reference TRBV30 and TRBJ2-3, the complete variable domain reads SQTIHQWPATLVQPVGSPLSLECTVEGTSNPNLYWYRQAAGRGLQLLFYSVGIGQISSEVPQNLSASRPQDRQFILSSKKLLLSDSGFYLCAWSVVPDTQYFGPGTRLTVL.

This sequence joins TRBV7-9 and TRBJ2-5; 8 nucleotides agree with TRBD2. The germline V gene encodes CDR1 SEHNR and CDR2 FQNEAQ (reference sequence). CDR3 length equals 15 residues. After removal of 5 bases from V and 0 bases from J, the junction contained 5 bases not matched to a gene. In DNA form, the CDR3 reads TGTGCCAGCAGCCCTAGCGGGCGGTACCAAGAGACCCAGTACTTC. This codes for CASSPSGRYQETQYF.

The gene calls are TRBV6-5 and TRBJ2-2; 9 bases are shared with TRBD1. The V and J ends lost 4 bases and 4 bases, in that order; junction bases with no gene match: 4. Germline lookup yields CDR1 MNHEY and CDR2 SVGAGI. CDR3 size: 15 residues. CDR3 loop: CASSSDRGITGELFF. CDR3 bases: TGTGCCAGCAGTTCTGACAGGGGGATCACCGGGGAGCTGTTTTTT.